A selection of T cell receptor beta chains follows, all from one sample in a study of control samples from healthy donors and cancer patients. Sequencing used immunoSEQ multiplex PCR; TCRdb keeps in-frame clones, though not all of them. The sample has approximately 190,000 clones, and its top ten clones hold around 2%. The sample taken for sequencing was blood. Receptor source: a woman aged 30 to 39 in good health. CDR3s include the opening cysteine and the closing phenylalanine or tryptophan. The D gene is left open where the match is weak.

j_call | v_call | d_call | cdr3_nt | cdr3_aa
TRBJ1-6 | TRBV7-3 | . | TGTGCCAGCAGCTTAGCAGGGTCCGGTTCACCCCTCCACTTT | CASSLAGSGSPLHF
TRBJ2-5 | TRBV10-3 | . | TGTGCCATCAGCGACAACTCTAAAGAGACCCAGTACTTC | CAISDNSKETQYF
TRBJ1-5 | TRBV9 | . | TGTGCCAGCAGCGTAGGAGGGTATAGCAATCAGCCCCAGCATTTT | CASSVGGYSNQPQHF
TRBJ1-1 | TRBV18 | TRBD1 | TGTGCCAGCTCACCACAGGGGGCGGCGAACACTGAAGCTTTCTTT | CASSPQGAANTEAFF
TRBJ2-6 | TRBV5-1 | TRBD1 | TGCGCCAGCAGCCCACCGGGACAGGGCCTCTCTGGGGCCAACGTCCTGACTTTC | CASSPPGQGLSGANVLTF
TRBJ2-1 | TRBV3-1/TRBV3-2 | . | TGTGCCAGCAGCCAAGAATTGGGCCAGTTCTTC | CASSQELGQFF
TRBJ1-5 | TRBV7-9 | TRBD1 | TGTGCCAGCAGCTCGGGACAGATTAGCAATCAGCCCCAGCATTTT | CASSSGQISNQPQHF
TRBJ1-1 | TRBV6-6 | TRBD1 | TGTGCCAGCAGTTCGACAGGGATCATGAACACTGAAGCTTTCTTT | CASSSTGIMNTEAFF
TRBJ1-2 | TRBV7-2 | . | TGTGCCAGCAGCAGTGAACCAGGGATCTCAGGCTACACCTTC | CASSSEPGISGYTF
TRBJ2-7 | TRBV2 | . | TGTGCCAGCAGTGATTACCCCACCTTCGGCGAGCAGTACTTC | CASSDYPTFGEQYF
TRBJ1-5 | TRBV27 | . | TGTGCCAGCAGTCACCGAGGGGATCAGCCCCAGCATTTT | CASSHRGDQPQHF
TRBJ2-4 | TRBV10-2 | TRBD1 | TGCGCCAGGACAGGGGGAGCCAAAAACATTCAGTACTTC | CARTGGAKNIQYF
TRBJ2-2 | TRBV30 | . | TGTGCCTGGCCGGGACACCGAAACACCGGGGAGCTGTTTTTT | CAWPGHRNTGELFF
TRBJ1-6 | TRBV3-1/TRBV3-2 | . | TGTGCCAGCAGCCTAACTCGAGGGACACTAAATTCACCCCTCCACTTT | CASSLTRGTLNSPLHF
TRBJ1-5 | TRBV16 | . | TGTGCCAGCAGCCAATCAGTAGGGGAGCCCCAGCATTTT | CASSQSVGEPQHF
TRBJ2-6 | TRBV2 | TRBD1 | TGTGCCAGCAGGGCGACAGGGGCTGGGGCCAACGTCCTGACTTTC | CASRATGAGANVLTF
TRBJ2-7 | TRBV10-3 | . | TGTGCCATCAGTGCGAGCTACGAGCAGTACTTC | CAISASYEQYF
TRBJ2-1 | TRBV5-1 | TRBD1 | TGCGCCAGCAGCCGACAGGGCGAGGAGTTCTTC | CASSRQGEEFF
TRBJ2-7 | TRBV5-1 | . | TGCGCCAGCAGCTTGGATGGATCCACCTACGAGCAGTACTTC | CASSLDGSTYEQYF
TRBJ2-5 | TRBV11-2 | TRBD2 | TGTGCCAGCAGCTTATGGGGTCCGGCTAGCGGAAAAGAGACCCAGTACTTC | CASSLWGPASGKETQYF
TRBJ2-3 | TRBV6-6 | TRBD2 | TGTGCCAGCAGTCCCCGGACTAGCGGAGGCACAGATACGCAGTATTTT | CASSPRTSGGTDTQYF
TRBJ2-3 | TRBV6-6 | . | TGTGCCAGCAGTCTCGACAGCACAGATACGCAGTATTTT | CASSLDSTDTQYF
TRBJ1-4 | TRBV5-4 | . | TGTGCCAGCAGCTTGTCCAGGGCTGAAAAACTGTTTTTT | CASSLSRAEKLFF
TRBJ1-4 | TRBV18 | . | TGTGCCAGCTCACCGTCAGGACCAAATGAAAAACTGTTTTTT | CASSPSGPNEKLFF
TRBJ2-7 | TRBV12-3/TRBV12-4 | . | TGTGCCAGCAGTTGGGGGTTTAGGGAGCAGTACTTC | CASSWGFREQYF
TRBJ2-7 | TRBV5-4 | TRBD2 | TGTGCCAGCAGCCTTAGCGGGGCCCCCTACGAGCAGTACTTC | CASSLSGAPYEQYF
TRBJ1-2 | TRBV12-3/TRBV12-4 | TRBD1 | TGTGCCAGCAGTTTACGGACAGGGGACGGCTACACCTTC | CASSLRTGDGYTF
TRBJ1-3 | TRBV15 | TRBD1 | TGTGCCACCAGCTGGGACAGCTCTGGAAACACCATATATTTT | CATSWDSSGNTIYF
TRBJ2-1 | TRBV5-4 | . | TGTGCCAGCAGCGCCGGGGGCTCAAGCTCCTACAATGAGCAGTTCTTC | CASSAGGSSSYNEQFF
TRBJ1-1 | TRBV27 | . | TGTGCCAGCAGGGGACCCGGCAGGAACACTGAAGCTTTCTTT | CASRGPGRNTEAFF
TRBJ1-3 | TRBV7-2 | . | TGTGCCAGCAGCCAGGGTCCTGGAAACACCATATATTTT | CASSQGPGNTIYF
TRBJ2-7 | TRBV28 | TRBD2 | TGTGCCAGCAGTTTAGGGACTAGCCTCTCCTACGAGCAGTACTTC | CASSLGTSLSYEQYF
TRBJ1-1 | TRBV28 | . | TGTGCCAGCGGCCTTTGGGAGCACACTGAAGCTTTCTTT | CASGLWEHTEAFF
TRBJ2-7 | TRBV6-5 | . | TGTGCCGGGGGTGAACAAGCGGGGACATCCTACGAGCAGTACTTC | CAGGEQAGTSYEQYF